The T cell receptor (beta chain) under discussion was sequenced for a study of T-cell memory formation after mild COVID-19. On the study more broadly: Largely, TCR clusters stayed within a single donor. The study, taken as a whole, reports: Researchers could not confirm that second-wave clones peaking on day 37 targeted SARS-CoV-2.

Germline CDR1 MNHNS, CDR2 SASEGT. The CDR3 extends over 15 amino acids. J gave up 6 bases and V 3 bases, and 3 bases lay outside the gene matches. Note on this clonotype: Its antigen is still unknown.

TCRdb recomputed calls from the 5' RACE reads with MiXCR, one row per CDR3 protein. Of over 350,000 distinct CDR3 sequences listed, approximately 15% are singletons. The chain combines TRBV6-1 with TRBJ2-2; 11 nucleotides line up with TRBD1. What was sequenced was PBMCs or a T cell subset sorted from them (not recorded which). The sequence derives from a man aged 18 to 30 who had mild COVID-19 (a few samples of this study predate the infection). Cell type and time point are not known. CDR3: CASSDPGQGAGELFF. The CDR3 DNA is TGTGCCAGCAGTGACCCGGGACAGGGGGCCGGGGAGCTGTTTTTT.